This T cell receptor (beta chain) was captured in a study of T cell changes during pregnancy in multiple sclerosis. The protocol was immunoSEQ multiplex PCR, while the TCRdb copy is restricted to in-frame clones and leaves out a portion. The table records 35,000 to 45,000 clones, 89% of them present only once. Trimming pared 5 bases from V and 3 bases from J, leaving 19 bases between. There are 16 residues in the CDR3. Germline V gives CDR1 SNHLY, CDR2 FYNNEI. This clonotype was sampled from a female donor in good health, enrolled as a control in a pregnancy study. Sample: CD4+ T cells from peripheral blood mononuclear cells, taken after pregnancy. This chain connects TRBV2 to TRBJ1-1, with D maybe TRBD1 (6 bases). The CDR3 reads CASSLRLFEGDTEAFF. CDR3 coding DNA: TGTGCCAGCAGTCTCCGCCTTTTCGAGGGGGACACTGAAGCTTTCTTT. Drawing the rest from reference TRBV2 and TRBJ1-1, the complete variable domain is EPEVTQTPSHQVTQMGQEVILRCVPISNHLYFYWYRQILGQKVEFLVSFYNNEISEKSEIFDDQFSVERPDGSNFTLKIRSTKLEDSAMYFCASSLRLFEGDTEAFFGQGTRLTVV.